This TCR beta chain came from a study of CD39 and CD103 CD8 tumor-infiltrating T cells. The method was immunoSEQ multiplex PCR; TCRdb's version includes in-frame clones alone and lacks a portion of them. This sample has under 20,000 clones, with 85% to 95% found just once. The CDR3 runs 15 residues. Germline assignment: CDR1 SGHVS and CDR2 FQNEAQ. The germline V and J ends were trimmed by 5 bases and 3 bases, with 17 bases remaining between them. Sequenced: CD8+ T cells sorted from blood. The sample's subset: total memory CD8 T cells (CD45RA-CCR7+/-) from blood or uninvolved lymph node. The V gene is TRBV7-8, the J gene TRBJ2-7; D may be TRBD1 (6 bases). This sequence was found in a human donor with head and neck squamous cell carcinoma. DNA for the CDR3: TGTGCCAGCAGCCCCACCTCGACAGGAGTCTACGAGCAGTACTTC. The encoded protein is CASSPTSTGVYEQYF.